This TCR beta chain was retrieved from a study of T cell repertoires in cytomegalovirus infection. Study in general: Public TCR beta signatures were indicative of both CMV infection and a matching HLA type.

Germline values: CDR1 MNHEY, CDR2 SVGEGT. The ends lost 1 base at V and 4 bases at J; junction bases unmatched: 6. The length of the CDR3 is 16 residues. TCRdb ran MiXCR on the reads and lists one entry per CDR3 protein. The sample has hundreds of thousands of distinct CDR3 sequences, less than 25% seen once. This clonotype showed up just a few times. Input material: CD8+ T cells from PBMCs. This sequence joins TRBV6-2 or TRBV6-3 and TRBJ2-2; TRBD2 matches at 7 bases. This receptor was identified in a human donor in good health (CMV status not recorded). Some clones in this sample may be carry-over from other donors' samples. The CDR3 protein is CASSYYPGLLTGELFF. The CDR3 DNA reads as TGTGCCAGCAGTTACTACCCGGGACTACTCACCGGGGAGCTGTTTTTT.